This TCR beta chain emerged from a study of Graves' ophthalmopathy and Graves' hyperthyroidism. The source of the PBMCs was over 8.5 ml of fresh peripheral blood. With 6 bases removed from V and 2 bases from J, the gap between germline ends came to 8 bases. Germline values: CDR1 ENHRY, CDR2 SYGVKD. CDR3 length: 13 residues. Study results and limitations: Most expanded thyroid clonotypes above 0.001 frequency also appeared in blood.

Amplified material comprised TCR beta CDR3 regions derived from RNA transcripts. An initial RT-PCR round employing HTBI primers preceded a second-round multiplex PCR. MiXCR, run by TCRdb on the multiplex PCR reads, gives a single entry per CDR3 protein. The sample shows about half a million distinct CDR3 sequences, 14% of them seen only once. This clonotype was seen at least ten times. Antigen unknown. Source material: blood. The origin of this receptor is a woman aged 30 to 39 with Graves' ophthalmopathy. The rearrangement uses TRBV10-3 and TRBJ1-5, with a possible D match to TRBD1 (6 bases). The CDR3 reads CAIRGAGNQPQHF. The CDR3 nucleotides read TGTGCCATCAGGGGGGCAGGCAATCAGCCCCAGCATTTT.